The 4 T cell receptor beta chains presented below share a single source sample, sequenced in a study of identical twins' blood T cells. From the 5' RACE reads, TCRdb called clonotypes with MiXCR, one entry per CDR3 protein. The sample holds 350,000 to 450,000 distinct CDR3 sequences, about 28% seen once. The material sequenced was PBMCs. These receptors originate from a woman between 18 and 50 years old in good health.

This clonotype was counted at least ten times. V and J are TRBV29-1 and TRBJ1-1; a weak D match, TRBD1 (6 bases). The CDR3 sequence is 14 residues long. Germline CDR1 and CDR2: SQVTM and ANQGSEA. Trimming removed 4 bases at V and 4 bases at J, with 16 bases between. This CDR3 reads CSVVGGRGFTEAFF. The CDR3 nucleotides are TGCAGCGTTGTCGGGGGCAGGGGTTTCACTGAAGCTTTCTTT.

The chain recombines TRBV6-5 with TRBJ1-2; D not resolved. This CDR3 has 13 amino acids. V lost 1 base, J lost 8 bases, and 11 bases lay in between. Germline CDR1 and CDR2: MNHEY and SVGAGI. CDR3 protein: CASSYFGGYGYTF. In nucleotides, the CDR3 is TGTGCCAGCAGTTACTTCGGCGGGTACGGCTACACCTTC.

This chain connects TRBV3-1 to TRBJ1-6; D remains ambiguous. Between the trimmed V and J ends, which lost 0 bases and 10 bases, there was a span of 16 bases. The CDR3 runs 16 residues. Per germline, CDR1 LGHDT and CDR2 YNNKEL (reference sequence). CDR3 in amino acids: CASSQDMSPTASPLHF. DNA for the CDR3: TGTGCCAGCAGCCAAGATATGTCTCCCACGGCATCACCCCTCCACTTT.

The gene calls are TRBV20-1 and TRBJ2-3; 11 bases match TRBD2. CDR1 is DFQATT, CDR2 SNEGSKA, per germline (reference sequence). V lost 0 bases and J lost 2; bases outside the gene matches: 4. The CDR3 runs to 16 residues. CDR3 in amino acids: CSAREVAGGYTDTQYF. CDR3 DNA: TGCAGTGCTAGAGAGGTAGCGGGAGGGTACACAGATACGCAGTATTTT.